This TCR beta chain is drawn from a study of T cell responses to AZD1222 COVID-19 vaccine. General study findings and limits: Per reports, nearly half of all spike-specific TCRs target regions that are unmutated in variants. Among the donors, most were white British and more were female, and clonal diversity was possibly underestimated. CD4 TCRs linked to vaccination spanned spike, dominating at 160-218 and 743-854. Only five or six people who got AZD1222 tested seropositive at baseline.

Profiling relied on immunoSEQ multiplex PCR, and the TCRdb table lists in-frame clones only, not all of them. The sample includes approximately 150,000 clones, 91% of them seen just once. With respect to this clone: The target antigen is unknown.

Trimming cost V 5 bases and J 1 base, with 8 bases left between them. The CDR3 is 13 amino acids. Germline CDR1 and CDR2: MNHEY and SMNVEV (reference sequence). This clonotype was obtained from an adult who received the AZD1222 COVID-19 vaccine. The starting material was peripheral blood, obtained 28 days after the second AZD1222 dose. The chain has TRBV27 and TRBJ1-1, with unresolved D. CDR3 nucleotide sequence: TGTGCCAGCAGTGCGGGCGAGAACACTGAAGCTTTCTTT. Its protein product is CASSAGENTEAFF.